This TCR beta chain is drawn from a study of vaccination and CD4 T cells after COVID-19. TCRdb itself ran the PCR reads through MiXCR, one entry per CDR3 protein. The sample has some 22,000 distinct CDR3 sequences, approximately 51% seen once. Study results and limitations: The rise in median SARS-CoV-2-reactive clonotypes, from around 19 to 38, was not significant.

Germline CDR1 and CDR2: LNHDA and SQIVND (reference sequence). J lost 2 bases, V lost 6 bases, and 12 bases had no gene match. This CDR3 region has 18 residues. This clonotype was detected a few times. No antigen is known for it. This clonotype was obtained from a human donor who had recovered from COVID-19. J is TRBJ1-5 and V is TRBV19; 11 bases match TRBD1. The specimen was CD4+ T cells from blood, collected before SARS-CoV-2 vaccination. CDR3 protein: CASSSLLGQGGGNQPQHF. The CDR3, as DNA: TGTGCCAGTAGCTCACTCCTGGGACAGGGGGGGGGCAATCAGCCCCAGCATTTT. Using reference TRBV19 and TRBJ1-5 for the parts outside the CDR3, the full variable domain is DGGITQSPKYLFRKEGQNVTLSCEQNLNHDAMYWYRQDPGQGLRLIYYSQIVNDFQKGDIAEGYSVSREKKESFPLTVTSAQKNPTAFYLCASSSLLGQGGGNQPQHFGDGTRLSIL.